This T cell receptor beta chain was recovered during a study of technical replicates of blood from several donors. Method: immunoSEQ multiplex PCR; TCRdb's copy keeps in-frame clones and lacks some. The sample has some 89,000 clones, about 95% seen once. Per the germline V gene, CDR1 is MNHEY and CDR2 is SVGAGI. The CDR3 covers 11 residues. V dropped 5 bases and J dropped 6 bases, with 7 bases sitting between them. The source of this sequence is a human donor in good health. The V gene is TRBV6-5, the J gene TRBJ1-1; possibly TRBD1 for D (5 bases). Specimen: T cells isolated from PBMCs. In DNA, the CDR3 is TGTGCCAGCAGTCAGGGCTCTGAAGCTTTCTTT. Its translation is CASSQGSEAFF.